The 9 T cell receptor beta chains given below trace back to one sample, sequenced in a study of blood T cell repertoires in COVID-19. Clones were sequenced by immunoSEQ multiplex PCR, and TCRdb holds only the in-frame ones, with some missing. The sample gives roughly 330,000 clones, more than 80% of which show up once; under 7.5% is in the top ten. The sample taken for sequencing was peripheral blood. The receptors stem from a young man who had recovered from COVID-19.

V gene TRBV27 combines with J gene TRBJ1-6; 8 nucleotides match TRBD1. The CDR3 totals 14 residues. Germline CDR1 and CDR2: MNHEY and SMNVEV (reference sequence). J gave up 7 bases and V 3 bases, and 2 bases lay outside the gene matches. The CDR3 here is CASSLYRGNSPLHF. The CDR3 coding sequence is TGTGCCAGCAGTTTGTACAGGGGGAATTCACCCCTCCACTTT.

The gene calls are TRBV3-1 (or the pseudogene TRBV3-2) and TRBJ2-3; D may be TRBD2 (6 bases). The CDR3 is 15 residues long. The ends were cut back, 3 bases at V and 2 bases at J, with 12 bases in the middle. Germline CDR1 and CDR2: LGHDT and YNNKEL (reference sequence). For the CDR3, the DNA is TGTGCCAGCAGCCAGCTTAGCGGCATCACAGATACGCAGTATTTT. Amino acid sequence: CASSQLSGITDTQYF.

V is TRBV11-2 and J is TRBJ1-2; a weak D match, TRBD1 (5 bases). The CDR3 is 13 amino acids. Trimming took off 4 bases at V and 2 bases at J, with 8 bases between the two ends. Germline CDR1 and CDR2: SGHAT and FQNNGV. The CDR3 DNA sequence: TGTGCCAGCAGCTCCGACAGCAACTATGGCTACACCTTC. Protein product: CASSSDSNYGYTF.

V usage is TRBV4-1 and J usage is TRBJ2-7; weak D call: TRBD2 (5 bases). There are 14 residues in the CDR3. V dropped 3 bases and J dropped 5 bases, with 14 bases sitting between them. Germline V gives CDR1 MGHRA, CDR2 YSYEKL. CDR3 nucleotide sequence: TGCGCCAGCAGCCACTCGGAAGGAGCGGACGAGCAGTACTTC. It translates to CASSHSEGADEQYF.

This clone has just one count. This chain links TRBV6-6 with TRBJ1-6; TRBD1 might be the D (6 bases). The CDR3 is 13 residues long. CDR1 is MNHNY, CDR2 SVGAGI, per germline (reference sequence). V lost 8 bases, J lost 10 bases, and 15 bases lay in between. CDR3 coding DNA: TGTGCCAGCCACAGGGTTCGGGAATCACCCCTCCACTTT. This sequence encodes CASHRVRESPLHF.

The genes are TRBV5-6 and TRBJ1-1; 8 nucleotides match TRBD1. This CDR3 has 13 residues. CDR1 is SGHDT and CDR2 is YYEEEE in the germline V gene. The V gene end was trimmed by 4 bases and the J gene end by 5 bases; junction bases not matched to a gene: 4. This CDR3 reads CASSHDRGTEAFF. The CDR3 DNA sequence: TGTGCCAGCAGCCACGACAGGGGTACTGAAGCTTTCTTT.

The chain couples TRBV11-2 to TRBJ2-1; TRBD2 is a possible D gene (6 bases). The CDR3 covers 15 residues. Trimming removed 4 bases at V and 0 bases at J, with 10 bases between. Germline lookup yields CDR1 SGHAT and CDR2 FQNNGV. The CDR3 coding sequence is TGTGCCAGCAGCTCCAAGCGGGCCTCCTACAATGAGCAGTTCTTC. This sequence encodes CASSSKRASYNEQFF.

This clone was observed once. V usage is TRBV4-2 and J usage is TRBJ2-1; D unclear. Germline values: CDR1 LGHNA, CDR2 YNFKEQ. Trimming removed 4 bases at V and 6 bases at J, with 16 bases between. The CDR3 is 15 residues long. CDR3 DNA: TGTGCCAGCAGCCCTCAAAGTGGCTCCAGCAATGAGCAGTTCTTC. Translation gives CASSPQSGSSNEQFF.

Ten or more counts support this clone. The chain combines TRBV6-6 with TRBJ2-1; TRBD1 matches at 9 bases. The CDR3 covers 16 residues. Germline V gene sequence: CDR1 MNHNY, CDR2 SVGAGI (reference sequence). V dropped 2 bases and J dropped 8; count of bases not matched to a gene: 10. The DNA for the CDR3 is TGTGCCAGCAGTTACGGCCCGGGACAGGGAAATTATGAGCAGTTCTTC. Residues: CASSYGPGQGNYEQFF.